The 2 T cell receptor beta chains given below trace back to one sample, sequenced in a study of blood T cell repertoires in COVID-19. Profiled with immunoSEQ multiplex PCR; TCRdb holds only in-frame clones, not every one. Counted here are tens of thousands of clones, roughly 79% occurring once; the ten biggest clones make up less than 6%. Source material: peripheral blood. The receptors shown here come from a man at least 80 years old with COVID-19, enrolled during active disease.

V usage is TRBV2 and J usage is TRBJ1-6; tentatively, D is TRBD1 (6 bases). Trimming took off 6 bases at V and 7 bases at J, with 13 bases between the two ends. Germline V lookup: CDR1 SNHLY, CDR2 FYNNEI. The length of the CDR3 is 14 residues. The CDR3 DNA is TGTGCCAGCAGGTCCGGGACAAAGAATTCACCCCTCCACTTT. Its translation is CASRSGTKNSPLHF.

CDR3 in amino acids: CASQGRTNEKLFF. The CDR3, as DNA: TGTGCCTCCCAGGGGCGGACTAATGAAAAACTGTTTTTT. The chain has TRBV30 and TRBJ1-4, with D maybe TRBD1 (6 bases). CDR1 is GTSNPN and CDR2 is SVGIG in the germline V gene (reference sequence). The V and J ends lost 7 bases and 2 bases respectively, with 11 bases between them. This CDR3 spans 13 amino acids.